The 32 T cell receptor beta chains presented below share a single source sample, sequenced in a study of T cells in Graves' hyperthyroidism and ophthalmopathy. The investigators amplified TCR beta CDR3 regions from RNA transcripts. First-round RT-PCR with HTBI primers amplified the TCR CDR3 region. TCRdb re-analysed the multiplex PCR reads in MiXCR, keeping a single row per CDR3 protein. The repertoire has around 350,000 distinct CDR3 sequences, about 19% of them found once; the top ten carry 3.7%. The sample was blood. These receptor sequences come from a young woman with Graves' hyperthyroidism.

This clonotype came up many times. The chain joins TRBV10-2 to TRBJ1-2, with TRBD1 matching 8 bases. After removal of 5 bases from V and 14 bases from J, the junction contained 16 bases not matched to a gene. This CDR3 comprises 14 residues. Germline CDR1 is WSHSY and CDR2 is SAAADI. The DNA for the CDR3 is TGCGCCAGCAGTTATGCTGGACAGGGCCTAAATGGAACCTTC. Protein product: CASSYAGQGLNGTF.

This clonotype has a count of ten or more. The J gene is TRBJ1-5, the V gene TRBV7-9; D is ambiguous. The CDR3 is 14 amino acids. Germline V gene lookup returns CDR1 SEHNR and CDR2 FQNEAQ (reference sequence). The V and J ends lost 5 bases and 0 bases respectively, with 8 bases between them. CDR3 protein: CASSPQYSNQPQHF. CDR3 DNA: TGTGCCAGCAGCCCGCAGTATAGCAATCAGCCCCAGCATTTT.

The chain has TRBV6-1 and TRBJ1-2; 7 positions agree with TRBD1. The length of the CDR3 is 13 residues. Germline-derived CDR1 and CDR2 are MNHNS and SASEGT. The trim removed 7 bases at V and 4 bases at J, leaving 6 bases unmatched. The CDR3 spells CASIDRATYGYTF. The CDR3 DNA sequence: TGTGCCAGCATTGACAGGGCAACCTATGGCTACACCTTC.

This sequence joins TRBV30 and TRBJ1-5, with a possible D match to TRBD1 (5 bases). Germline V gives CDR1 GTSNPN, CDR2 SVGIG (reference sequence). The germline V and J ends were trimmed by 0 bases and 7 bases, with 19 bases remaining between them. The CDR3 sequence is 16 residues long. The CDR3 DNA sequence: TGTGCCTGGAGTGTACGGTGGGGCATCACGGGGCAGCCCCAGCATTTT. It translates to CAWSVRWGITGQPQHF.

This clonotype was recorded many times. V is TRBV5-1 and J is TRBJ2-5, with D possibly called TRBD1 or TRBD2 (5 bases each). Germline-derived CDR1 and CDR2 are SGHRS and YFSETQ. V lost 0 bases and J 5 bases, leaving 11 bases between the germline ends. This CDR3 region has 14 residues. As DNA, the CDR3 is TGCGCCAGCAGCTTGGTGGGGGACGGCGAGACCCAGTACTTC. Translation gives CASSLVGDGETQYF.

This clonotype was seen a handful of times. The chain joins TRBV7-2 to TRBJ2-5; possibly TRBD2 for D (6 bases). The germline V gene encodes CDR1 SGHTA and CDR2 FQGNSA. This CDR3 has 16 residues. The V gene lost 5 bases and the J gene lost 0 bases, with 16 bases spanning the gap. Here the CDR3 DNA reads TGTGCCAGCAGCCAAGACTCTAGCGCCTACCAAGAGACCCAGTACTTC. This encodes CASSQDSSAYQETQYF.

This clonotype occurred many times. V is TRBV4-1 and J is TRBJ1-3; D may be TRBD1 (5 bases). Trimming pared 2 bases from V and 2 bases from J, leaving 13 bases between. The length of the CDR3 is 16 residues. Germline V gene lookup returns CDR1 MGHRA and CDR2 YSYEKL. The CDR3 DNA reads TGCGCCAGCAGCCAACCGGGACGGGACCCTGGAAACACCATATATTTT. It specifies CASSQPGRDPGNTIYF.

The chain combines TRBV12-3 or TRBV12-4 with TRBJ2-2; D is uncertain. The CDR3 spans 13 residues. The germline V and J ends were trimmed by 6 bases and 5 bases, with 10 bases remaining between them. CDR3 bases: TGTGCCAGCAGGGCGCCTGGGACCGGGGAGCTGTTTTTT. Protein sequence: CASRAPGTGELFF.

The chain combines TRBV7-8 with TRBJ2-7; 11 bases align to TRBD1. Germline loops: CDR1 SGHVS, CDR2 FQNEAQ. With 5 bases clipped from V and 6 bases from J, the junction kept 6 bases outside the gene matches. This CDR3 is 14 amino acids long. CDR3 residues: CASSGRDRGGEQYF. CDR3 bases: TGTGCCAGCAGCGGCCGGGACAGGGGGGGCGAGCAGTACTTC.

The V gene is TRBV6-2 or TRBV6-3, the J gene TRBJ2-7; 9 nucleotides agree with TRBD1. Germline V gene lookup returns CDR1 MNHEY and CDR2 SVGEGT. The trim removed 4 bases at V and 3 bases at J, leaving 7 bases unmatched. This CDR3 is 15 amino acids long. In DNA form, the CDR3 reads TGTGCCAGCAGTTCCGCGGACAGGGGAGTCTACGAGCAGTACTTC. It encodes CASSSADRGVYEQYF.

There are many counts of this clonotype. This chain joins TRBV5-6 and TRBJ2-5, with 8 bases that match TRBD2. The CDR3 length is 14 residues. Germline lookup yields CDR1 SGHDT and CDR2 YYEEEE. Germline trimming cut 3 bases from V and 4 bases from J; bases unmatched to any gene: 5. CDR3 sequence reads: CASSSSAGGETQYF. CDR3 coding DNA: TGTGCCAGCAGCTCGTCGGCGGGGGGAGAGACCCAGTACTTC.

This clonotype has ten or more counts. J is TRBJ1-1 and V is TRBV20-1; D uncertain. CDR3 size: 13 residues. With 1 base removed from V and 0 bases from J, the gap between germline ends came to 6 bases. In germline, CDR1 is DFQATT, CDR2 SNEGSKA (reference sequence). In DNA, the CDR3 is TGCAGTGCTAGAGGGCAGCTGAACACTGAAGCTTTCTTT. Translated, it gives CSARGQLNTEAFF.

There are many counts of this clonotype. The chain joins TRBV28 to TRBJ1-1; TRBD1 might be the D (6 bases). The CDR3 covers 13 residues. The V and J ends lost 3 bases and 4 bases respectively, with 9 bases between them. CDR1 is MDHEN, CDR2 SYDVKM, per germline. CDR3 sequence (DNA): TGTGCCAGCAGTTTCACAGGGACCACTGAAGCTTTCTTT. Its protein product is CASSFTGTTEAFF.

The V and J genes are TRBV6-5 and TRBJ2-5, with D unresolved. Trimming took 0 bases from V and 2 from J, leaving 10 bases between them. Germline assignment: CDR1 MNHEY and CDR2 SVGAGI. The CDR3 totals 15 residues. The CDR3 nucleotides are TGTGCCAGCAGTTACTCTGGCAGGCCACAAGAGACCCAGTACTTC. It specifies CASSYSGRPQETQYF.

This clonotype has at least ten counts. The chain links TRBV15 to TRBJ2-7; no clear D gene. The V end was cut by 2 bases, the J end by 2 bases, with 10 bases between. Germline CDR1 and CDR2: LNHNV and YYDKDF (reference sequence). The CDR3 consists of 14 residues. The CDR3 reads CATSRRTGTYEQYF. The CDR3 nucleotides read TGTGCCACCAGCAGACGGACGGGTACCTACGAGCAGTACTTC.

At least ten counts were recorded for this clonotype. The J gene is TRBJ2-2, the V gene TRBV28, with D uncertain. V lost 4 bases and J 6 bases, leaving 9 bases between the germline ends. Germline-derived CDR1 and CDR2 are MDHEN and SYDVKM. The CDR3 is 13 amino acids. CDR3 sequence (DNA): TGTGCCAGCAGTTCCCCCAACCCCGGGGAGCTGTTTTTT. It specifies CASSSPNPGELFF.

This clonotype has a count of ten or more. This sequence joins TRBV5-1 and TRBJ2-7; 8 bases fit TRBD1. J gave up 4 bases and V 4 bases, and 13 bases lay outside the gene matches. The CDR3 runs to 16 residues. Germline values: CDR1 SGHRS, CDR2 YFSETQ. The CDR3 DNA sequence: TGCGCCAGCAGCGACGGACAGGGAGAATTGGCGTACGAGCAGTACTTC. Translated: CASSDGQGELAYEQYF.

This clonotype was picked up many times. This chain connects TRBV24-1 to TRBJ2-5, with 9 bases aligning to TRBD1. The CDR3 has 16 amino acids. Trimming took 3 bases from V and 5 from J; bases not matched to a gene: 9. From germline, CDR1 is KGHDR and CDR2 SFDVKD. The CDR3 region is CATSDATGGGLETQYF. DNA for the CDR3: TGTGCCACCAGTGATGCCACAGGGGGCGGGTTGGAGACCCAGTACTTC.

This clonotype occurred many times. The chain joins TRBV6-5 to TRBJ2-7; D not certain. Trimming removed 0 bases at V and 4 bases at J, with 19 bases between. Per germline, CDR1 MNHEY and CDR2 SVGAGI. The CDR3 has 17 amino acids. The CDR3 region is CASSYSPRISPAYEQYF. The CDR3 bases are TGTGCCAGCAGTTACTCCCCAAGGATCAGTCCCGCTTACGAGCAGTACTTC.

The table lists this clonotype with a few counts. The V and J genes are TRBV19 and TRBJ1-5; D might be TRBD1 (6 bases). The length of the CDR3 is 14 residues. Germline V CDR1 and CDR2: LNHDA, SQIVND (reference sequence). Trimming removed 10 bases at V and 4 bases at J, with 17 bases between. The CDR3 sequence is CATSAGAFNQPQHF. CDR3 nucleotides: TGTGCCACCTCTGCGGGGGCATTTAATCAGCCCCAGCATTTT.

This clonotype was counted at least ten times. This clone may be a read error of a much larger clone one base away. The V and J genes are TRBV12-3 or TRBV12-4 and TRBJ1-5; TRBD1 matches at 7 bases. The CDR3 has 13 amino acids. The CDR3, as DNA: TGTGCCAGCAGACAGGGGCTAAATCGGCCCCAGCATTTT. It codes for CASRQGLNRPQHF.

This clonotype occurred many times. The CDR3 coding sequence is TGTGCCAGTAGTGGCGGCGGCCTCATGAACACTGAAGCTTTCTTT. This sequence encodes CASSGGGLMNTEAFF. This chain joins TRBV19 and TRBJ1-1, with D uncertain. Per germline, CDR1 LNHDA and CDR2 SQIVND (reference sequence). The CDR3 spans 15 residues. The V end lost 5 bases, the J end lost 0 bases, and 13 bases lay between the germline ends.

The sample holds many counts of this clonotype. The CDR3 does not close with the conserved phenylalanine or tryptophan, likely indicating a read error. This chain links TRBV7-3 with TRBJ2-5; 10 nucleotides align to TRBD2. J lost 2 bases, V lost 5 bases, and 8 bases had no gene match. This CDR3 spans 16 amino acids. The germline V gene has CDR1 SGHTA and CDR2 FQGTGA. For the CDR3, the DNA is TGTGCCAGCAGCCCCGGGGTAGCGGGAGGACAAGAGACCCAGTACCTC. Translation gives CASSPGVAGGQETQYL.

This clonotype came up many times. The rearrangement uses TRBV6-5 and TRBJ1-1; a weak D match, TRBD1 (6 bases). This CDR3 is 14 amino acids long. Trimming pared 10 bases from V and 4 bases from J, leaving 19 bases between. Germline assignment: CDR1 MNHEY and CDR2 SVGAGI. The CDR3: CATKGNGGRTEAFF. CDR3 DNA: TGTGCCACCAAGGGCAACGGGGGCCGCACTGAAGCTTTCTTT.

This clonotype showed up many times. The V gene is TRBV5-1, the J gene TRBJ1-1, with D perhaps matching TRBD1 (6 bases). Germline V gene sequence: CDR1 SGHRS, CDR2 YFSETQ. The CDR3 runs to 11 residues. V shed 4 bases and J shed 9 bases, with 10 bases lying between them. The CDR3: CASSRGWKAFF. The CDR3 bases are TGCGCCAGCAGCAGGGGGTGGAAAGCTTTCTTT.

This chain joins TRBV12-3 or TRBV12-4 and TRBJ1-1, with a possible D match to TRBD1 (6 bases). With 7 bases removed from V and 3 bases from J, the gap between germline ends came to 12 bases. The CDR3 is made up of 13 amino acids. The CDR3 nucleotides read TGTGCCAGCAACTCCCCAGGGGACACTGAAGCTTTCTTT. Amino acids: CASNSPGDTEAFF.

This clonotype occurred many times. The chain employs TRBV6-1 and TRBJ2-6; D gene ambiguous. CDR3 length: 14 residues. V was clipped by 4 bases and J by 0 bases, with 4 bases between them. CDR1 MNHNS and CDR2 SASEGT come from the germline V gene. Here the CDR3 DNA reads TGTGCCAGCAGTGGCCCCTCTGGGGCCAACGTCCTGACTTTC. Its translation is CASSGPSGANVLTF.

There are many counts of this clonotype. V gene TRBV7-8 combines with J gene TRBJ1-1; 11 bases agree with TRBD1. V shed 1 base and J 8 bases; nucleotides not matched to a gene: 0. The V gene's germline CDR1 is SGHVS and CDR2 FQNEAQ. CDR3 size: 13 residues. Written as DNA, the CDR3 is TGTGCCAGCAGCTTAGGGACAGGGGGCGAAGCTTTCTTT. Protein: CASSLGTGGEAFF.

This clonotype was detected many times. V and J are TRBV7-8 and TRBJ1-2; the D is unclear. CDR1 and CDR2 from the germline V gene are SGHVS and FQNEAQ. The germline V and J ends were trimmed by 4 bases and 0 bases, with 6 bases remaining between them. The CDR3 is made up of 13 amino acids. CDR3 in amino acids: CASSSHTNYGYTF. In DNA, the CDR3 is TGTGCCAGCAGCTCACATACTAACTATGGCTACACCTTC.

The gene calls are TRBV13 and TRBJ2-5; 7 bases are a match to TRBD2. The germline gives CDR1 PRHDT, CDR2 FYEKMQ (reference sequence). This CDR3 region has 16 residues. The V gene end was trimmed by 4 bases and the J gene end by 0 bases; junction bases not matched to a gene: 8. The CDR3 coding sequence is TGTGCCAGCAGCTCCCACCCAAGCGGGGACCAAGAGACCCAGTACTTC. Protein product: CASSSHPSGDQETQYF.

This clonotype has a count of ten or more. The CDR3 reads CASSFGGGEDYTF. The DNA for the CDR3 is TGTGCCAGCAGTTTTGGGGGAGGGGAAGACTACACCTTC. The rearrangement uses TRBV27 and TRBJ1-2; maybe TRBD1 (5 bases). Trimming shortened V by 3 bases and J by 10 bases, and 15 bases separated the two germline ends. CDR1 and CDR2 from the germline V gene are MNHEY and SMNVEV (reference sequence). This CDR3 is 13 amino acids long.

The rearrangement links TRBV6-1 to TRBJ1-5; no clear D gene. This CDR3 has 12 amino acids. V was shortened by 3 bases and J by 6 bases, with 6 bases between the two germline ends. Looked up from germline, CDR1 is MNHNS and CDR2 is SASEGT. The CDR3 region is CASSDLGQPQHF. The CDR3 DNA reads as TGTGCCAGCAGTGACCTCGGTCAGCCCCAGCATTTT.